The clone carrying this TCR beta chain was seen only a few times. Its cognate antigen is unknown. From the 5' RACE reads, TCRdb called clonotypes with MiXCR, one entry per CDR3 protein. The table has around 68,000 distinct CDR3 sequences, more than 5.5% seen once. This CDR3 is built from 16 residues. The source of the sample is a study of T cells after yellow fever vaccination. Study background: SMART-Seq v4 Ultra Low Input served to prepare low-cell-number fractions. General study findings and limits: Post-booster reappearance was seen for most primary-vaccination clones (about 96% CD4, 75% to 90% CD8).

The sample consisted of CD8+ T cells sorted from PBMCs, taken more than 8 days after the first yellow fever vaccination. The source is a man aged 18 to 29 who received the YFV17D yellow fever vaccine. This chain joins TRBV21-1 and TRBJ2-6; whether TRBD1, the table's D call, matches the DNA was not checked. TRBV21-1 is a documented pseudogene. DNA of the CDR3: TGTGCCAGCAGCGGAGGGGCAGGGACTGGGGCCAACGTCCTGACTTTC. Translated: CASSGGAGTGANVLTF.